These 13 T cell receptor beta chains came from one sample sequenced in a study of regulatory T cells in long-lasting Graves disease. Time point described: newly diagnosed GD, antithyroid drugs for less than 3 months. RNA isolated from PBMCs was used to make the TCR library. The authors built TCR beta libraries using iRepertoire HTBI primers and Arm-PCR of CDR3 regions. TCRdb called the multiplex PCR reads again in MiXCR, with one record for every CDR3 protein. The sample has around 400,000 distinct CDR3 sequences; roughly a sixth are singletons. Sequenced material: peripheral blood mononuclear cells (PBMCs), taken at new diagnosis, from a patient treated with antithyroid drugs. These receptors were obtained from a female donor with Graves disease.

Regarding this clonotype: At one end, the junction sequence differs from germline, possibly due to a read error. The CDR3 nucleotides are TGTGCCAGCAGCTCAAACCTACCCGGGGACACAGGTACGCAGTATTTT. Its protein product is CASSSNLPGDTGTQYF. This rearrangement joins TRBV7-9 to TRBJ2-3, with D perhaps matching TRBD1 (6 bases). The CDR3 runs 16 residues. Germline V gene sequence: CDR1 SEHNR, CDR2 FQNEAQ (reference sequence). Full variable domain (outside the CDR3, taken from reference TRBV7-9 and TRBJ2-3): DTGVSQNPRHKITKRGQNVTFRCDPISEHNRLYWYRQTLGQGPEFLTYFQNEAQLEKSRLLSDRFSAERPKGSFSTLEIQRTEQGDSAMYLCASSSNLPGDTGTQYFGPGTRLTVL.

This clonotype was seen ten or more times. This chain connects TRBV6-1 to TRBJ2-7; D gene uncertain. Germline assignment: CDR1 MNHNS and CDR2 SASEGT. The CDR3 totals 12 residues. V dropped 6 bases and J dropped 5 bases, with 11 bases sitting between them. CDR3 amino acids: CASSTSLHEQYF. In nucleotides, the CDR3 is TGTGCCAGCAGCACCTCCCTCCACGAGCAGTACTTC.

This rearrangement joins TRBV5-1 to TRBJ1-3; 7 positions agree with TRBD1. Germline V gives CDR1 SGHRS, CDR2 YFSETQ. This CDR3 has 15 residues. J was trimmed by 4 bases and V by 0 bases; bases with no gene match: 4. The CDR3 region has the DNA TGCGCCAGCAGCTTGGGACAGGGTGGAGGAAACACCATATATTTT. Its translation: CASSLGQGGGNTIYF. The variable domain in full, with the rest retrieved from reference TRBV5-1 and TRBJ1-3, is KAGVTQTPRYLIKTRGQQVTLSCSPISGHRSVSWYQQTPGQGLQFLFEYFSETQRNKGNFPGRFSGRQFSNSRSEMNVSTLELGDSALYLCASSLGQGGGNTIYFGEGSWLTVV.

A remark on this clonotype: A much larger clone is a single base away; this may be a read error. The CDR3 reads CASSPSGGGTYNKQFF. The CDR3 coding sequence is TGTGCCAGCAGCCCAAGCGGGGGGGGCACCTACAATAAGCAGTTCTTC. This chain connects TRBV7-9 to TRBJ2-1; TRBD2 matches at 10 bases. This CDR3 has 16 amino acids. Germline-derived CDR1 and CDR2 are SEHNR and FQNEAQ (reference sequence).

This clonotype has ten or more counts. The chain has TRBV15 and TRBJ2-7; D may be TRBD2 (7 bases). Germline V CDR1 and CDR2: LNHNV, YYDKDF (reference sequence). This CDR3 has 14 amino acids. Trimming removed 3 bases at V and 3 bases at J, with 12 bases between. The CDR3 nucleotides read TGTGCCACCAGCAGTGGGGGGGCAAACTACGAGCAGTACTTC. Its translation is CATSSGGANYEQYF.

There are many counts of this clonotype. The J gene is TRBJ1-5, the V gene TRBV10-3, with a possible D match to TRBD1 (5 bases). Trimming removed 3 bases from V and 1 base from J, with 10 bases in between. CDR1 is ENHRY, CDR2 SYGVKD, per germline. This CDR3 is built from 15 residues. This CDR3 is CAISEERTSNQPQHF. CDR3 nucleotide sequence: TGTGCCATCAGTGAAGAAAGGACAAGCAATCAGCCCCAGCATTTT.

The sample holds many counts of this clonotype. This rearrangement joins TRBV7-9 to TRBJ2-6; a possible D gene is TRBD1 (6 bases). This CDR3 is 21 amino acids long. Germline CDR1 reads SEHNR; CDR2 reads FQNEAQ (reference sequence). V was clipped by 6 bases and J by 0 bases, with 27 bases between them. The CDR3 DNA follows: TGTGCCAGCAGTGTTTTAGGGACGACAGGACGCTTTAGCTCTGGGGCCAACGTCCTGACTTTC. The encoded protein is CASSVLGTTGRFSSGANVLTF.

This clonotype occurred many times. This chain joins TRBV20-1 and TRBJ1-5; 10 bases agree with TRBD1. This CDR3 is built from 18 residues. Germline-derived CDR1 and CDR2 are DFQATT and SNEGSKA (reference sequence). The ends lost 3 bases at V and 6 bases at J; junction bases unmatched: 17. The CDR3: CSARDSGTGAGGRQPQHF. The CDR3 DNA sequence: TGCAGTGCTAGGGATTCCGGGACAGGGGCCGGAGGGCGTCAGCCCCAGCATTTT.

There are many counts of this clonotype. The chain combines TRBV28 with TRBJ1-6; D not certain. The CDR3 runs 16 residues. Germline V lookup: CDR1 MDHEN, CDR2 SYDVKM. V shed 2 bases and J shed 0 bases, with 8 bases lying between them. This CDR3 is CASSLRRSSYNSPLHF. DNA for the CDR3: TGTGCCAGCAGTTTACGCCGTAGCTCCTATAATTCACCCCTCCACTTT.

This clonotype was seen repeatedly, ten times or more. This chain connects TRBV30 to TRBJ1-1; perhaps TRBD1 as D (5 bases). This CDR3 is built from 11 residues. Trimming stripped 8 bases from V and 7 bases from J, with 14 bases between. Germline lookup yields CDR1 GTSNPN and CDR2 SVGIG (reference sequence). The CDR3 nucleotides are TGTGCCGGGTCCAGGGAAGTTGAAGCTTTCTTT. Its translation: CAGSREVEAFF.

This clonotype has at least ten counts. The CDR3 reads CASSQDRPGLGQPQHF. CDR3 coding DNA: TGTGCCAGCAGCCAAGATCGACCGGGGCTCGGTCAGCCCCAGCATTTT. The V call is TRBV3-1, the J call TRBJ1-5, with a weak D call TRBD1 (5 bases). The V gene's germline CDR1 is LGHDT and CDR2 YNNKEL (reference sequence). The V and J ends lost 0 bases and 6 bases respectively, with 15 bases between them. This CDR3 comprises 16 residues.

A single count supports this clonotype. A much more abundant neighbour one base away suggests this may be a read error. The chain uses TRBV3-1 and TRBJ2-5; possible D gene TRBD2, 6 bases. CDR3 size: 18 residues. The V gene's germline CDR1 is LGHDT and CDR2 YNNKEL (reference sequence). CDR3 amino acids: CASGQDLGSGRYQETQYF. CDR3 coding DNA: TGTGCCAGCGGCCAAGATCTTGGAAGCGGGCGGTACCAAGAGACCCAGTACTTC.

Many counts were recorded for this clonotype. One end of the junction fails to match germline, which may point to a read error. The rearrangement uses TRBV12-3 or TRBV12-4 and TRBJ1-1; a possible D gene is TRBD1 (6 bases). The CDR3 is made up of 14 amino acids. The CDR3 sequence: CTSSPDRLNTEAFF. DNA for the CDR3: TGTACCAGCAGCCCAGACAGGCTGAACACTGAAGCTTTCTTT.